This entry lists 15 T cell receptor beta chains sequenced from one sample in a study of T cells in tumors after PD-1 blockade. Generated by immunoSEQ multiplex PCR, the TCRdb table keeps only in-frame clones and is missing some. The sample holds 60,000 to 70,000 clones, about 74% seen once. The specimen was PBMCs, collected after anti-PD-1 treatment. Every receptor here comes from a human donor with basal cell carcinoma.

The V gene is TRBV25-1, the J gene TRBJ1-6, with D possibly being TRBD1 (6 bases). Between the trimmed V and J ends, which lost 3 bases and 6 bases, there was a span of 12 bases. Germline CDR1 reads MGHDK; CDR2 reads SYGVNS. CDR3 size: 15 residues. CDR3: CASSDRTVFNSPLHF. The DNA for the CDR3 is TGTGCCAGCAGTGACCGGACAGTATTTAATTCACCCCTCCACTTT.

The chain uses TRBV30 and TRBJ1-4, with 9 positions matching TRBD1. Germline CDR1 is GTSNPN and CDR2 is SVGIG (reference sequence). The trim removed 0 bases at V and 8 bases at J, leaving 7 bases unmatched. The CDR3 totals 15 residues. CDR3 amino acids: CAWSVAGTGSEKLFF. CDR3 coding DNA: TGTGCCTGGAGTGTCGCCGGGACAGGGTCGGAAAAACTGTTTTTT. Filled out from reference TRBV30 and TRBJ1-4, the complete variable domain reads SQTIHQWPATLVQPVGSPLSLECTVEGTSNPNLYWYRQAAGRGLQLLFYSVGIGQISSEVPQNLSASRPQDRQFILSSKKLLLSDSGFYLCAWSVAGTGSEKLFFGSGTQLSVL.

This clone has more than one count but fewer than ten. The rearrangement joins TRBV5-4 to TRBJ2-3; D is unclear. Germline-derived CDR1 and CDR2 are SGHNT and YYREEE (reference sequence). The CDR3 contains 15 residues. V was trimmed by 0 bases and J by 2 bases, leaving 10 bases between them. CDR3 loop: CASSLGSNPTDTQYF. CDR3 nucleotides: TGTGCCAGCAGCTTGGGCAGCAACCCCACAGATACGCAGTATTTT.

This chain links TRBV5-1 with TRBJ2-7, with D perhaps given as TRBD1 or TRBD2 (7 bases each). In germline, CDR1 is SGHRS, CDR2 YFSETQ. CDR3 length: 13 amino acids. Trimming cost V 5 bases and J 7 bases, with 16 bases left between them. Written as DNA, the CDR3 is TGCGCCAGCAGTTTTACAGGGGAGGGAGAGCAGTACTTC. Translation gives CASSFTGEGEQYF.

The chain carries TRBV30 and TRBJ1-1; TRBD1 might be the D (5 bases). The CDR3 is 13 amino acids. CDR1 is GTSNPN, CDR2 SVGIG, per germline (reference sequence). Trimming pared 1 base from V and 4 bases from J, leaving 10 bases between. The CDR3 DNA reads TGTGCCTGGAGTGCAGACAGAGTCACTGAAGCTTTCTTT. It codes for CAWSADRVTEAFF.

This chain joins TRBV7-8 and TRBJ1-5; possible D gene TRBD1, 5 bases. There are 14 residues in the CDR3. Trimming took off 5 bases at V and 0 bases at J, with 8 bases between the two ends. Looked up from germline, CDR1 is SGHVS and CDR2 is FQNEAQ. Here the CDR3 reads CASSPRASNQPQHF. The DNA for the CDR3 is TGTGCCAGCAGCCCCAGGGCTAGCAATCAGCCCCAGCATTTT. Complete variable domain (other parts from reference TRBV7-8 and TRBJ1-5): GAGVSQSPRYKVAKRGQDVALRCDPISGHVSLFWYQQALGQGPEFLTYFQNEAQLDKSGLPSDRFFAERPEGSVSTLKIQRTQQEDSAVYLCASSPRASNQPQHFGDGTRLSIL.

This sequence joins TRBV30 and TRBJ2-7; D unresolved. CDR1 is GTSNPN, CDR2 SVGIG, per germline (reference sequence). CDR3 length: 13 amino acids. The V and J ends lost 8 bases and 5 bases respectively, with 19 bases between them. CDR3 DNA: TGTGCCGGTAGCCGGTTTCGAGGAGACGAGCAGTACTTC. Residues: CAGSRFRGDEQYF.

This chain connects TRBV7-9 to TRBJ2-1; 7 bases agree with TRBD1. Germline-derived CDR1 and CDR2 are SEHNR and FQNEAQ (reference sequence). V dropped 10 bases and J dropped 6; count of bases not matched to a gene: 6. There are 12 residues in the CDR3. The CDR3 DNA follows: TGTGCCACCAGGGGGAACAGCAATGAGCAGTTCTTC. Translated, it gives CATRGNSNEQFF. Using reference TRBV7-9 and TRBJ2-1 for the parts outside the CDR3, the full variable domain is DTGVSQNPRHKITKRGQNVTFRCDPISEHNRLYWYRQTLGQGPEFLTYFQNEAQLEKSRLLSDRFSAERPKGSFSTLEIQRTEQGDSAMYLCATRGNSNEQFFGPGTRLTVL.

The table lists this clone with a few counts. Here the CDR3 reads CSAWVNTEAFF. In DNA form, the CDR3 reads TGCAGTGCTTGGGTGAACACTGAAGCTTTCTTT. This chain links TRBV20-1 with TRBJ1-1; D not certain. The germline gives CDR1 DFQATT, CDR2 SNEGSKA (reference sequence). The V end lost 5 bases, the J end lost 0 bases, and 4 bases lay between the germline ends. CDR3 length: 11 residues.

J is TRBJ1-1 and V is TRBV24-1; D is possibly TRBD1 (6 bases). CDR3 length equals 19 residues. Germline V gives CDR1 KGHDR, CDR2 SFDVKD. Trimming shortened V by 6 bases and J by 0 bases, and 25 bases separated the two germline ends. CDR3 in amino acids: CATSRHREQQTRMNTEAFF. CDR3 bases: TGTGCCACCAGTCGCCACAGGGAGCAACAAACTAGAATGAACACTGAAGCTTTCTTT.

Within the sample, this clone is medium-sized. The chain uses TRBV12-2 and TRBJ2-7. TRBV12-2 is marked as a pseudogene. CDR3 length: 16 amino acids. The CDR3 coding sequence is TGTGCAAGTCGCTTTAGTGGCAGGAGATCCGACTACGAGCAGTACTTC. It yields the protein CASRFSGRRSDYEQYF.

The chain recombines TRBV3-1 (or the pseudogene TRBV3-2) with TRBJ2-1; tentative D call: TRBD2 (6 bases). With 1 base removed from V and 2 bases from J, the gap between germline ends came to 9 bases. Germline V lookup: CDR1 LGHDT, CDR2 YNNKEL (reference sequence). The CDR3 extends over 15 amino acids. The CDR3, as DNA: TGTGCCAGCAGCCAAGCCGGGAGCGCCTACAATGAGCAGTTCTTC. It translates to CASSQAGSAYNEQFF.

The chain joins TRBV5-4 to TRBJ2-1; D gene ambiguous. The CDR3 sequence is 12 residues long. V lost 4 bases, J lost 8 bases, and 10 bases lay in between. Germline V gene sequence: CDR1 SGHNT, CDR2 YYREEE (reference sequence). The CDR3, as DNA: TGTGCCAGCAGCCTATTCGAGGATGAGCAGTTCTTC. Translating gives CASSLFEDEQFF.

Turning to this clone: The same CDR3 also results from other DNA sequences found in this sample. The chain joins TRBV23-1 to TRBJ1-1, with D possibly TRBD1 on 6 matching bases. TRBV23-1 is an open reading frame whose function is uncertain. Trimming removed 5 bases from V and 1 base from J, with 11 bases in between. This CDR3 has 14 residues. The CDR3 nucleotides are TGCGCCAGCAGTGGGGGACACTGGAACACTGAAGCTTTCTTT. Protein sequence: CASSGGHWNTEAFF.

This clone appeared a few times. The chain couples TRBV30 to TRBJ2-7, with D unresolved. The CDR3 is 11 amino acids. Germline-derived CDR1 and CDR2 are GTSNPN and SVGIG (reference sequence). V dropped 8 bases and J dropped 3 bases, with 11 bases sitting between them. CDR3 coding DNA: TGTGCCGTCGCCGATGACTACGAGCAGTACTTC. Its translation is CAVADDYEQYF.